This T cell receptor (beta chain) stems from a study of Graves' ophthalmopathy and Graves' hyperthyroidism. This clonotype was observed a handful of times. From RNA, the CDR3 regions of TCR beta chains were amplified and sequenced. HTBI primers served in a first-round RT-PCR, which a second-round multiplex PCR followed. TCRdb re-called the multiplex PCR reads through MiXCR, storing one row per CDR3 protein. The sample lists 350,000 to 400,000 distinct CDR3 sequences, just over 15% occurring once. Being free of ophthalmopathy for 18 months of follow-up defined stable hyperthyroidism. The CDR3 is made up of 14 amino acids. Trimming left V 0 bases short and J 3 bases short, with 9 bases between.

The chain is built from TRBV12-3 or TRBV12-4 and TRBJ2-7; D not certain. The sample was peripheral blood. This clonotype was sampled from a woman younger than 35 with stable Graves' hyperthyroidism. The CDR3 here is CASSLALPGYEQYF. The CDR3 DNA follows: TGTGCCAGCAGTTTAGCGCTTCCCGGCTACGAGCAGTACTTC.